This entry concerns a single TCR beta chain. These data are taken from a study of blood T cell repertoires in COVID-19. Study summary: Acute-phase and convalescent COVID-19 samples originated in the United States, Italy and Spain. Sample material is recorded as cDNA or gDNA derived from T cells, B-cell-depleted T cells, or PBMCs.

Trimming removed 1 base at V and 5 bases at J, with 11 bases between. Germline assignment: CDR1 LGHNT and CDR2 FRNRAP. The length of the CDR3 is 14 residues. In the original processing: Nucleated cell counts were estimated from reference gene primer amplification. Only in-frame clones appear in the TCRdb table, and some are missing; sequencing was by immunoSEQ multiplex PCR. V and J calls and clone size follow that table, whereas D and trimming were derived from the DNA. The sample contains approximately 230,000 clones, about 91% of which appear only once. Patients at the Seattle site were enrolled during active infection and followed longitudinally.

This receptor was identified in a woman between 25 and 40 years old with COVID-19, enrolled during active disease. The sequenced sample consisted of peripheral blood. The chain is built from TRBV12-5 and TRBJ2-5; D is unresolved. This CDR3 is CASGLGALSETQYF. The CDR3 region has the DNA TGTGCTAGTGGTTTGGGGGCCCTGTCCGAGACCCAGTACTTC.